This entry lists 23 T cell receptor beta chains sequenced from one sample in a study of OX40 agonist ivuxolimab in advanced cancers. The method was immunoSEQ multiplex PCR; TCRdb's version includes in-frame clones alone and lacks a portion of them. The data hold approximately 12,000 clones, with roughly two thirds observed a single time. The sequencing here drew on CD4+ or CD8+ T cells sorted from blood, taken in a trial of the OX40 agonist ivuxolimab. The receptors were sampled from an adult with an advanced solid tumor such as melanoma, head and neck, liver or kidney cancer.

The chain joins TRBV6-5 to TRBJ1-1, with D unclear. The CDR3 is 13 amino acids. The V end lost 6 bases, the J end lost 6 bases, and 14 bases lay between the germline ends. The germline V gene has CDR1 MNHEY and CDR2 SVGAGI. CDR3 sequence: CASSPGSGAEAFF. The CDR3 nucleotides read TGTGCCAGCAGCCCGGGATCGGGAGCTGAAGCTTTCTTT.

The chain carries TRBV7-3 and TRBJ1-5, with a weak D call TRBD1 (6 bases). The V end was cut by 2 bases, the J end by 6 bases, with 11 bases between. The CDR3 covers 14 residues. Germline V gives CDR1 SGHTA, CDR2 FQGTGA. Written as DNA, the CDR3 is TGTGCCAGCAGCTTAGGAGGGACATTTCAGCCCCAGCATTTT. It specifies CASSLGGTFQPQHF.

There are a few counts of this clone. The chain joins TRBV18 to TRBJ2-1; maybe TRBD1 (6 bases). CDR3 size: 14 residues. V gave up 3 bases and J gave up 3 bases, with 9 bases separating them. Germline CDR1 and CDR2: KGHSH and LQKENI. The CDR3 DNA sequence: TGTGCCAGCTCACCCAGGACAGTCTACAATGAGCAGTTCTTC. Translated: CASSPRTVYNEQFF.

This clone was picked up a small number of times. The rearrangement joins TRBV11-3 to TRBJ1-1; perhaps TRBD1 as D (5 bases). In germline, CDR1 is SGHNT, CDR2 YENEEA. The CDR3 is made up of 13 amino acids. Trimming shortened V by 5 bases and J by 1 base, and 8 bases separated the two germline ends. The CDR3 spells CASSVGTNTEAFF. The CDR3 DNA follows: TGTGCCAGCAGCGTCGGGACGAACACTGAAGCTTTCTTT.

The chain links TRBV2 to TRBJ2-1, with 11 bases aligning to TRBD2. Germline V gene sequence: CDR1 SNHLY, CDR2 FYNNEI. The CDR3 consists of 19 residues. J was trimmed by 0 bases and V by 3 bases; bases with no gene match: 10. CDR3: CASSDPRGTSGYSYNEQFF. The CDR3 nucleotides read TGTGCCAGCAGTGACCCCCGAGGGACTAGCGGTTACTCCTACAATGAGCAGTTCTTC.

The chain uses TRBV7-3 and TRBJ2-2, with D possibly matching TRBD1 (6 bases). This CDR3 region has 17 residues. Germline V lookup: CDR1 SGHTA, CDR2 FQGTGA. V lost 0 bases and J 3 bases, leaving 14 bases between the germline ends. CDR3 sequence: CASSLTTGGLYTGELFF. The CDR3 coding sequence is TGTGCCAGCAGCTTAACGACTGGGGGCCTGTACACCGGGGAGCTGTTTTTT.

This chain uses TRBV27 with TRBJ2-2, with D tentatively TRBD2 (5 bases). Germline CDR1 MNHEY, CDR2 SMNVEV (reference sequence). This CDR3 is built from 14 residues. V was pared by 2 bases and J by 5 bases, with 9 bases between. The CDR3 DNA follows: TGTGCCAGCAGTTTAACGGGGAGAACCGGGGAGCTGTTTTTT. Translating gives CASSLTGRTGELFF.

This clone has only one observation. This chain links TRBV11-2 with TRBJ2-3; no clear D. Trimming pared 5 bases from V and 2 bases from J, leaving 8 bases between. Germline CDR1 and CDR2: SGHAT and FQNNGV. CDR3 length: 13 amino acids. CDR3 region: CASSGNPTDTQYF. In DNA, the CDR3 is TGTGCCAGCAGCGGGAACCCCACAGATACGCAGTATTTT.

This clone was counted between two and nine times. The chain joins TRBV7-3 to TRBJ2-3, with D tentatively TRBD2 (6 bases). V was shortened by 7 bases and J by 4 bases, with 21 bases between the two germline ends. The CDR3 loop spans 16 amino acids. Looked up from germline, CDR1 is SGHTA and CDR2 is FQGTGA. The CDR3 DNA sequence: TGTGCCAGCACCTCGGGACTGTATCAGAGGTCAGATACGCAGTATTTT. Amino acids: CASTSGLYQRSDTQYF. The full variable domain, in which reference TRBV7-3 and TRBJ2-3 provide the parts outside the CDR3, is GAGVSQTPSNKVTEKGKYVELRCDPISGHTALYWYRQSLGQGPEFLIYFQGTGAADDSGLPNDRFFAVRPEGSVSTLKIQRTERGDSAVYLCASTSGLYQRSDTQYFGPGTRLTVL.

This clone was seen only a few times. The chain links TRBV14 to TRBJ2-1, with D uncertain. The CDR3 contains 13 residues. V was cut by 0 bases and J by 8 bases, with 8 bases left in between. Germline CDR1 reads SGHDN; CDR2 reads FVKESK. CDR3 sequence (DNA): TGTGCCAGCAGCCAAGAGGAAGCAGATGAGCAGTTCTTC. This encodes CASSQEEADEQFF.

The gene calls are TRBV27 and TRBJ2-1; TRBD2 aligns across 9 bases. V was clipped by 7 bases and J by 4 bases; unmatched bases: 17. There are 18 residues in the CDR3. The germline CDR1 and CDR2 sequences are MNHEY and SMNVEV (reference sequence). CDR3 nucleotides: TGTGCCAGCACCTTAAATCCAAAACGGACTAGCGAGTACAATGAGCAGTTCTTC. Its translation is CASTLNPKRTSEYNEQFF.

J is TRBJ2-5 and V is TRBV27; D unresolved. The CDR3 extends over 11 amino acids. Looked up from germline, CDR1 is MNHEY and CDR2 is SMNVEV (reference sequence). V lost 8 bases and J 6 bases, leaving 10 bases between the germline ends. For the CDR3, the DNA is TGTGCCAGCGGCCATGGGCAGACCCAGTACTTC. This translates into CASGHGQTQYF.

The chain carries TRBV6-5 and TRBJ1-1; 11 nucleotides line up with TRBD1. J lost 3 bases, V lost 6 bases, and 3 bases had no gene match. Per the germline V gene, CDR1 is MNHEY and CDR2 is SVGAGI. CDR3 length equals 14 residues. This chain's CDR3 is CASSGQGAHTEAFF. The CDR3, as DNA: TGTGCCAGCAGCGGACAGGGGGCGCACACTGAAGCTTTCTTT.

Only a few counts were recorded for this clone. V gene TRBV28 combines with J gene TRBJ1-4; no firm D call. Germline loops: CDR1 MDHEN, CDR2 SYDVKM. V shed 5 bases and J shed 4 bases, with 17 bases lying between them. This CDR3 has 16 amino acids. The CDR3 nucleotides are TGTGCCAGCAGTCCACAAGAGCCGGACCTTAATGAAAAACTGTTTTTT. Translating it yields CASSPQEPDLNEKLFF. The variable domain in full, with the rest retrieved from reference TRBV28 and TRBJ1-4, is DVKVTQSSRYLVKRTGEKVFLECVQDMDHENMFWYRQDPGLGLRLIYFSYDVKMKEKGDIPEGYSVSREKKERFSLILESASTNQTSMYLCASSPQEPDLNEKLFFGSGTQLSVL.

The CDR3 nucleotides are TGTGCCAGCAGCTTGCACGAAGAGGGCGAGCAGTACTTC. Amino acid sequence: CASSLHEEGEQYF. This sequence joins TRBV7-6 and TRBJ2-7, with D perhaps matching TRBD2 (5 bases). Per germline, CDR1 SGHVS and CDR2 FNYEAQ. Trimming pared 3 bases from V and 6 bases from J, leaving 12 bases between. CDR3 length: 13 residues.

The chain carries TRBV19 and TRBJ2-7; TRBD2 might be the D (7 bases). The CDR3 contains 14 residues. V gave up 7 bases and J gave up 0 bases, with 13 bases separating them. Germline loops: CDR1 LNHDA, CDR2 SQIVND (reference sequence). The CDR3 coding sequence is TGTGCCAGTACCCCCCGGGGGGCCTCCTACGAGCAGTACTTC. Translating gives CASTPRGASYEQYF.

The V gene is TRBV19, the J gene TRBJ2-7; D gene uncertain. This CDR3 comprises 15 residues. Trimming shortened V by 1 base and J by 5 bases, and 15 bases separated the two germline ends. Germline CDR1 and CDR2: LNHDA and SQIVND (reference sequence). This CDR3 reads CASSIGPSVVNEQYF. DNA of the CDR3: TGTGCCAGTAGTATAGGGCCCTCCGTCGTCAACGAGCAGTACTTC. Using reference TRBV19 and TRBJ2-7 for the parts outside the CDR3, the full variable domain is DGGITQSPKYLFRKEGQNVTLSCEQNLNHDAMYWYRQDPGQGLRLIYYSQIVNDFQKGDIAEGYSVSREKKESFPLTVTSAQKNPTAFYLCASSIGPSVVNEQYFGPGTRLTVT.

The chain combines TRBV6-1 with TRBJ2-2; unclear D gene. Germline V gene data show CDR1 as MNHNS and CDR2 as SASEGT. There are 17 residues in the CDR3. Trimming removed 3 bases at V and 1 base at J, with 15 bases between. The CDR3 loop reads CASSDDPLIGNTGELFF. The DNA of the CDR3 is TGTGCCAGCAGTGACGACCCACTGATTGGGAACACCGGGGAGCTGTTTTTT.

The CDR3 is CASSVEGRQLNEQFF. Written as DNA, the CDR3 is TGTGCCAGCAGCGTAGAGGGCAGACAACTCAATGAGCAGTTCTTC. The chain recombines TRBV9 with TRBJ2-1; D is undetermined. Germline-derived CDR1 and CDR2 are SGDLS and YYNGEE. CDR3 length equals 15 residues. Trimming took 0 bases from V and 6 from J, leaving 13 bases between them.

A few counts support this clone. CDR3 in DNA: TGTGCCATCAGGGTAGACAGTTTCTACGAGCAGTACTTC. Translating it yields CAIRVDSFYEQYF. This sequence joins TRBV10-3 and TRBJ2-7, with D perhaps matching TRBD1 (5 bases). From germline, CDR1 is ENHRY and CDR2 SYGVKD. The CDR3 totals 13 residues. Trimming removed 6 bases at V and 3 bases at J, with 12 bases between.

This chain uses TRBV7-8 with TRBJ2-7; D possibly matches TRBD1 or TRBD2 (6 bases each). Deletions cut 5 bases from V and 7 bases from J, with 18 bases between. Germline CDR1 and CDR2: SGHVS and FQNEAQ. The length of the CDR3 is 14 residues. CDR3 coding DNA: TGTGCCAGCAGCCTAGGATGGGGGGCGGGGGAGCAGTACTTC. Amino acid sequence: CASSLGWGAGEQYF. The full variable domain, completed using reference TRBV7-8 and TRBJ2-7, is GAGVSQSPRYKVAKRGQDVALRCDPISGHVSLFWYQQALGQGPEFLTYFQNEAQLDKSGLPSDRFFAERPEGSVSTLKIQRTQQEDSAVYLCASSLGWGAGEQYFGPGTRLTVT.

This chain joins TRBV27 and TRBJ1-4, with D uncertain. With 5 bases removed from V and 0 bases from J, the gap between germline ends came to 10 bases. In germline, CDR1 is MNHEY, CDR2 SMNVEV (reference sequence). The CDR3 runs to 15 residues. CDR3 nucleotides: TGTGCCAGCAGTGCGAGACCCTCAACTAATGAAAAACTGTTTTTT. This translates into CASSARPSTNEKLFF. Complete variable domain (other parts from reference TRBV27 and TRBJ1-4): EAQVTQNPRYLITVTGKKLTVTCSQNMNHEYMSWYRQDPGLGLRQIYYSMNVEVTDKGDVPEGYKVSRKEKRNFPLILESPSPNQTSLYFCASSARPSTNEKLFFGSGTQLSVL.

This chain joins TRBV7-9 and TRBJ2-6; D is ambiguous. Germline V lookup: CDR1 SEHNR, CDR2 FQNEAQ (reference sequence). The CDR3 has 14 residues. V lost 1 base to trimming and J lost 4 bases, with 5 bases between them. This chain's CDR3 is CASSLGVGANVLTF. The DNA for the CDR3 is TGTGCCAGCAGCTTAGGGGTAGGGGCCAACGTCCTGACTTTC.